This T cell receptor beta chain derives from a study of blood T cell repertoires in COVID-19. The authors' processing: How many nucleated cells were present was estimated from reference gene primer amplification. The table came from immunoSEQ multiplex PCR; TCRdb's copy has only in-frame clones and leaves some out. V and J calls plus clone size are reproduced from that table; the DNA served to infer D and trimming. The table lists 62,000 or so clones, approximately 80% of them singletons, with about 4% in the top ten. The CDR3 is 14 residues long. The trim removed 2 bases at V and 5 bases at J, leaving 3 bases unmatched. Germline V gene lookup returns CDR1 MGHDK and CDR2 SYGVNS. Participant-given clinical history determined each cohort assignment.

This chain links TRBV25-1 with TRBJ1-5, with 7 bases fitting TRBD1. Sequencing used PBMCs or T cells enriched from blood (not recorded which). The origin of this receptor is a middle-aged woman with acute COVID-19. The CDR3: CASSEKTGHQPQHF. CDR3 nucleotides: TGTGCCAGCAGTGAAAAGACAGGGCATCAGCCCCAGCATTTT.